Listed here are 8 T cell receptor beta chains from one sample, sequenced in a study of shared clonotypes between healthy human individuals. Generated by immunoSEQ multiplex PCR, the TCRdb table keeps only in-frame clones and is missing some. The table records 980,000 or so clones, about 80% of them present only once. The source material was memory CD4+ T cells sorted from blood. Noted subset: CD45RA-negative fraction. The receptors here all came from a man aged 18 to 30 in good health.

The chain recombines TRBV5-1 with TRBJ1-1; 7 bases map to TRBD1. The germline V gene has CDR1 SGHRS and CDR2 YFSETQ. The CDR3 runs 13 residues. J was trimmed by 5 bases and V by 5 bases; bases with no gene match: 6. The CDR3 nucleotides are TGCGCCAGCAGGGCAGGGGGTATTACTGAAGCTTTCTTT. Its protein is CASRAGGITEAFF.

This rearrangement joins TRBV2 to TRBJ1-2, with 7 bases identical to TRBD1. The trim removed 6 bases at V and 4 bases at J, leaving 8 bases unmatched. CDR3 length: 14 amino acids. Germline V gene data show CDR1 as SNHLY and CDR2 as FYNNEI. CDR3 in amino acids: CASSLGQVVYGYTF. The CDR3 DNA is TGTGCCAGCAGCCTTGGACAGGTTGTCTATGGCTACACCTTC.

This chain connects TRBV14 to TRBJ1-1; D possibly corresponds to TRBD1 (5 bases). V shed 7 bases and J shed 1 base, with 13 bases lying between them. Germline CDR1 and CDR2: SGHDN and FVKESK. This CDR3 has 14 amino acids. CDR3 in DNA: TGTGCCAGCACGTTGTGGCAGGGGAACACTGAAGCTTTCTTT. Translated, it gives CASTLWQGNTEAFF.

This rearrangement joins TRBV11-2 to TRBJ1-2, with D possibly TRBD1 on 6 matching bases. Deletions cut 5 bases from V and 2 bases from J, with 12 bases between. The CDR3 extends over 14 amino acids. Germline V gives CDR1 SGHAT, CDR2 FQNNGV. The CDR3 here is CASSPRTGNYGYTF. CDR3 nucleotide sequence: TGTGCCAGCAGCCCCCGTACAGGGAACTATGGCTACACCTTC.

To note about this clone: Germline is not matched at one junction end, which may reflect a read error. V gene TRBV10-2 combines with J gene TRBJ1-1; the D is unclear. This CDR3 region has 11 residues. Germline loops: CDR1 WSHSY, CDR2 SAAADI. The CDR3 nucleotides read TGCGCCAGTAGTGTCGCCTCGTGGGCTTTCTTT. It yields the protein CASSVASWAFF.

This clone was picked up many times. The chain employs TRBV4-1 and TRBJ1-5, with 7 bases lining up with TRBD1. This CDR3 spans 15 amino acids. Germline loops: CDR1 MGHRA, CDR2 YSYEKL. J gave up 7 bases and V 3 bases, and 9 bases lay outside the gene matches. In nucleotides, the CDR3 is TGCGCCAGCAGCCAGACCGGGCCCAGGGGGCAGCCCCAGCATTTT. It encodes CASSQTGPRGQPQHF.

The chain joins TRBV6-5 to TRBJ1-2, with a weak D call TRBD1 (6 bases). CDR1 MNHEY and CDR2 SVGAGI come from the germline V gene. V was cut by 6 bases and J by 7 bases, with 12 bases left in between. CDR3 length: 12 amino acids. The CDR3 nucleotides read TGTGCCAGCAGGCTTACAGGGTTTGGCTACACCTTC. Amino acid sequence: CASRLTGFGYTF.

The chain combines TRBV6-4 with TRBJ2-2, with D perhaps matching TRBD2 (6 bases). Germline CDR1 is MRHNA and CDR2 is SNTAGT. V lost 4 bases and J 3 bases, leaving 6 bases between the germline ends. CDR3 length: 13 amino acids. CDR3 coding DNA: TGTGCCAGCAGTGCGGGAGACACCGGGGAGCTGTTTTTT. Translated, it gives CASSAGDTGELFF.